This is a list of T cell receptor beta chains from one sample in a study of identical twins. MiXCR, run by TCRdb on the 5' RACE reads, gives a single entry per CDR3 protein. Of fewer than 500,000 distinct CDR3 sequences in the sample, roughly an eighth were seen once. These data were also filed under a second study, of yellow fever vaccine responses in identical twins.

Sequences were obtained from CD4+ T cells sorted from blood. The receptors derive from a woman younger than 30 in good health. The conserved cysteine and the conserved F or W are not part of the CDR3 here.

j_call	v_call	cdr3_aa
TRBJ2-1	TRBV7-2	ASSVGLEYNEQF
TRBJ1-1	TRBV20-1	SARDLRAQNTEAF
TRBJ2-5	TRBV18	ASSGLAGARTIQETQY
TRBJ2-1	TRBV14	ASSIQTSGTYNEQF
TRBJ2-2	TRBV7-9	ASSPLRGTGELF
TRBJ2-3	TRBV5-1	ASRSLISVPTDTQY
TRBJ2-1	TRBV2	ASRSTTGYNEQF
TRBJ2-3	TRBV30	AWGAVDTQY
TRBJ2-3	TRBV2	ASSVSASSTDTQY
TRBJ1-1	TRBV5-1	ASKDSYTEAF
TRBJ2-2	TRBV10-1	ASSESRLAGVPGELF
TRBJ2-5	TRBV20-1	SARPAETQY
TRBJ1-5	TRBV3-1	ASSQDGPSNQPQH
TRBJ2-7	TRBV28	ASSPPQGPGYEQY
TRBJ2-7	TRBV29-1	SVGGELDRATYEQY
TRBJ1-1	TRBV29-1	SAQEKVVGTEAF
TRBJ2-7	TRBV30	AWSVAGTLSSYEQY
TRBJ1-1	TRBV5-1	ASSLAGVVEAEAF
TRBJ2-1	TRBV11-2	ASSLVLSSGSYNEQF
TRBJ2-3	TRBV7-2	ASSPRLAGLTDTQY
TRBJ1-2	TRBV12-3/TRBV12-4	ASSLQKNYGYT
TRBJ2-1	TRBV5-1	ASSQGETPWNEQF
TRBJ1-5	TRBV9	ASSVGAASNQPQH
TRBJ1-1	TRBV5-1	ASSPTPGPPEAF
TRBJ2-3	TRBV5-5	ASSLWSPTDTQY
TRBJ2-1	TRBV20-1	SASGGAYNEQF
TRBJ2-7	TRBV10-2	ASSLTGTDEQY
TRBJ2-1	TRBV20-1	SASPLLAGGDNEQF
TRBJ2-1	TRBV19	ASSIAWTGSGEQF
TRBJ1-2	TRBV5-1	ASSLGQLNYGYT
TRBJ2-2	TRBV4-1	ASSKQTGELF
TRBJ2-6	TRBV7-2	ASSLGGSGVNVLT
TRBJ1-5	TRBV5-1	ASSAGDHSNQPQH
TRBJ2-7	TRBV7-2	ASSLVVGVYEQY
TRBJ2-6	TRBV10-3	AISVDSSYSGANVLT
TRBJ2-7	TRBV15	ATSRDPRGYTYEQY
TRBJ1-1	TRBV14	ASSQGGRMNTEAF